The source of this TCR beta chain is a study of blood T cell repertoires in COVID-19. About the research overall: Samples representing acute and convalescent COVID-19 were sourced from the United States, Italy and Spain. PBMCs, B-cell-depleted T cells, or T cells were the source of the cDNA or gDNA that made up the material.

Authors' methods: Using reference gene primer amplification, nucleated cell counts were estimated. The protocol was immunoSEQ multiplex PCR, while the TCRdb copy is restricted to in-frame clones and leaves out a portion. That table furnishes V, J and clone size, whereas the DNA furnished D and trimming. The sample lists some 130,000 clones, about 78% occurring once. Germline assignment: CDR1 SGHTA and CDR2 FQGNSA. The CDR3 sequence is 14 residues long. V shed 1 base and J shed 4 bases, with 10 bases lying between them. This chain joins TRBV7-2 and TRBJ2-5; D is uncertain. Sequencing was performed on peripheral blood. The receptor comes from a man aged 55 to 70 who had recovered from COVID-19. The CDR3 nucleotides are TGTGCCAGCAGCTTAGGGCCCAGTCCAGAGACCCAGTACTTC. Protein product: CASSLGPSPETQYF.